This is a list of T cell receptor beta chains from one sample in a study of T-cell memory formation after mild COVID-19. MiXCR was run by TCRdb on the 5' RACE reads, yielding one entry per CDR3 protein. The sample carries 250,000 to 300,000 distinct CDR3 sequences, roughly 18% recorded once. Material: PBMCs or a T cell subset sorted from them (not recorded which). The receptors derive from a man in his late teens or twenties who had mild COVID-19 (a few samples of this study predate the infection). Cell type and time point are not known. CDR3s include the opening cysteine and the closing phenylalanine or tryptophan. D genes are given only for firm matches. Not all rows give a size; the values are once, few, many and, for expanded clones, a class.

v_gene: TRBV29-1; abundance: many; j_gene: TRBJ2-3; d_gene: NA; CDR3nt: TGCAGCGTTGTTCGTACCACTCTGGGAGATACGCAGTATTTT; CDR3aa: CSVVRTTLGDTQYF
v_gene: TRBV5-1; abundance: NA; j_gene: TRBJ2-3; d_gene: TRBD2; CDR3nt: TGCGCCAGCAGCTCCGGGGCGGCTAGCGGGGGGAATACGCAGTATTTT; CDR3aa: CASSSGAASGGNTQYF
v_gene: TRBV14; abundance: few; j_gene: TRBJ2-3; d_gene: NA; CDR3nt: TGTGCCAGCAGCCAAGAGAACACCAAATATACGCAGTATTTT; CDR3aa: CASSQENTKYTQYF
v_gene: TRBV6-2/TRBV6-3; abundance: NA; j_gene: TRBJ2-5; d_gene: NA; CDR3nt: TGTGCCAGCAGATGGGGTGGAGAGACCCAGTACTTC; CDR3aa: CASRWGGETQYF
v_gene: TRBV9; abundance: NA; j_gene: TRBJ2-2; d_gene: TRBD2; CDR3nt: TGTGCCAGCAGCGCCCGACTAGCGGAGAACACCGGGGAGCTGTTTTTT; CDR3aa: CASSARLAENTGELFF
v_gene: TRBV29-1; abundance: NA; j_gene: TRBJ1-1; d_gene: NA; CDR3nt: TGCAGCGTTGAAAGAGCCTGGGTAGCTTTCTTT; CDR3aa: CSVERAWVAFF
v_gene: TRBV5-4; abundance: few; j_gene: TRBJ2-2; d_gene: NA; CDR3nt: TGTGCCAGCAGCTTGGTGATGGGGTCTCTGAACACCGGGGAGCTGTTTTTT; CDR3aa: CASSLVMGSLNTGELFF
v_gene: TRBV6-5; abundance: NA; j_gene: TRBJ1-2; d_gene: NA; CDR3nt: TGTGCCAGCAGGAGGCACGGGTCTAATAACTATGGCTACACCTTC; CDR3aa: CASRRHGSNNYGYTF
v_gene: TRBV5-4; abundance: few; j_gene: TRBJ2-1; d_gene: NA; CDR3nt: TGTGCCAGCAGCTTGGAACTAGCGGGACAGGGACCCCATGAGCAGTTCTTC; CDR3aa: CASSLELAGQGPHEQFF
v_gene: TRBV14; abundance: many; j_gene: TRBJ2-3; d_gene: TRBD2; CDR3nt: TGTGCCAGCAGCCAATCCACCGGGACTAGCGGCACAGATACGCAGTATTTT; CDR3aa: CASSQSTGTSGTDTQYF
v_gene: TRBV4-1; abundance: NA; j_gene: TRBJ1-2; d_gene: NA; CDR3nt: TGCGCCAGCAGCCAAGACCCCTCTAACTATGGCTACACCTTC; CDR3aa: CASSQDPSNYGYTF
v_gene: TRBV7-6; abundance: many; j_gene: TRBJ1-6; d_gene: TRBD1; CDR3nt: TGTGCCAGCAGCTTAGGAGGGACAGGGGGTTCACCCCTCCACTTT; CDR3aa: CASSLGGTGGSPLHF
v_gene: TRBV10-3; abundance: few; j_gene: TRBJ2-3; d_gene: TRBD1; CDR3nt: TGTGCCAACAACAGGGGAGTGAGCACAGATACGCAGTATTTT; CDR3aa: CANNRGVSTDTQYF
v_gene: TRBV7-2; abundance: NA; j_gene: TRBJ2-3; d_gene: NA; CDR3nt: TGTGCCAGCAGCTTACCCCCAGATACGCAGTATTTT; CDR3aa: CASSLPPDTQYF
v_gene: TRBV20-1; abundance: NA; j_gene: TRBJ2-3; d_gene: TRBD2; CDR3nt: TGCAGTGCTAGGCAGGGACTAGCGGTAGATACGCAGTATTTT; CDR3aa: CSARQGLAVDTQYF
v_gene: TRBV6-5; abundance: many; j_gene: TRBJ2-3; d_gene: NA; CDR3nt: TGTGCCAGCAGTACCCCATGGCCGGATAGTACGCAGTATTTT; CDR3aa: CASSTPWPDSTQYF
v_gene: TRBV5-1; abundance: few; j_gene: TRBJ2-7; d_gene: TRBD1; CDR3nt: TGCGCCAGCAGCTTGGGTCCGACAGGGGGCGTCGAGCAGTACTTC; CDR3aa: CASSLGPTGGVEQYF
v_gene: TRBV12-3/TRBV12-4; abundance: few; j_gene: TRBJ1-2; d_gene: NA; CDR3nt: TGTGCCAGCAGTTTAGCGGTTGGGTTGGTGATGTTTAAGGATGGCTACACCTTC; CDR3aa: CASSLAVGLVMFKDGYTF
v_gene: TRBV20-1; abundance: NA; j_gene: TRBJ1-2; d_gene: NA; CDR3nt: TGCAGTGCTAGAGATAGGACAGTGTATGGCTACACCTTC; CDR3aa: CSARDRTVYGYTF
v_gene: TRBV20-1; abundance: few; j_gene: TRBJ2-3; d_gene: TRBD2; CDR3nt: TGCAGTGCATCGGGGGGGATCGCAGATACGCAGTATTTT; CDR3aa: CSASGGIADTQYF
v_gene: TRBV7-9; abundance: NA; j_gene: TRBJ1-1; d_gene: NA; CDR3nt: TGTGCCAGCAGCTTATCGGGCAGACACCTGAACACTGAAGCTTTCTTT; CDR3aa: CASSLSGRHLNTEAFF
v_gene: TRBV20-1; abundance: NA; j_gene: TRBJ2-5; d_gene: NA; CDR3nt: TGCAGTGCTAAGGAAGAGACCCAGTACTTC; CDR3aa: CSAKEETQYF
v_gene: TRBV20-1; abundance: NA; j_gene: TRBJ1-6; d_gene: NA; CDR3nt: TGCAGTGCTTTACGACCAGGGGCCCAATCCTATAATTCACCCCTCCACTTT; CDR3aa: CSALRPGAQSYNSPLHF
v_gene: TRBV12-3/TRBV12-4; abundance: few; j_gene: TRBJ1-1; d_gene: TRBD1; CDR3nt: TGTGCCAGCAGATGGGACAGAAGTAGCCTAGACACTGAAGCTTTCTTT; CDR3aa: CASRWDRSSLDTEAFF
v_gene: TRBV2; abundance: NA; j_gene: TRBJ2-7; d_gene: NA; CDR3nt: TGTGCCAGCAGTGTCGGGGGCCAGTCATCATACGAGCAGTACTTC; CDR3aa: CASSVGGQSSYEQYF
v_gene: TRBV12-3/TRBV12-4; abundance: NA; j_gene: TRBJ1-1; d_gene: NA; CDR3nt: TGTGCCAGCAGTTTGGCAGTGAACACTGAAGCTTTCTTT; CDR3aa: CASSLAVNTEAFF
v_gene: TRBV9; abundance: NA; j_gene: TRBJ2-5; d_gene: NA; CDR3nt: TGTGCCAGCAGCGTAGGAATTACGACCGGGCGGGGAGAGACCCAGTACTTC; CDR3aa: CASSVGITTGRGETQYF